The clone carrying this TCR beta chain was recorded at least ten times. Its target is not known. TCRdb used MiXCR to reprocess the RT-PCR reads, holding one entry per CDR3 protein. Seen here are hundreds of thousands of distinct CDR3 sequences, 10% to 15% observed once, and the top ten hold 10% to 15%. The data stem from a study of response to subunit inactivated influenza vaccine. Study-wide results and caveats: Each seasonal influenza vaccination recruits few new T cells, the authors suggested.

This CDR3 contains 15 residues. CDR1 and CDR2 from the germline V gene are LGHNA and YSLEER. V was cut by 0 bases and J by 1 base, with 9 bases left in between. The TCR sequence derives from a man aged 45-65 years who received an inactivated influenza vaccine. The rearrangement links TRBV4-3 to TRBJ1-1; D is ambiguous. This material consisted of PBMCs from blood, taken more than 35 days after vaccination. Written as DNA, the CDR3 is TGCGCCAGCAGCCAAGAGACCCACCAGAACACTGAAGCTTTCTTT. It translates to CASSQETHQNTEAFF.